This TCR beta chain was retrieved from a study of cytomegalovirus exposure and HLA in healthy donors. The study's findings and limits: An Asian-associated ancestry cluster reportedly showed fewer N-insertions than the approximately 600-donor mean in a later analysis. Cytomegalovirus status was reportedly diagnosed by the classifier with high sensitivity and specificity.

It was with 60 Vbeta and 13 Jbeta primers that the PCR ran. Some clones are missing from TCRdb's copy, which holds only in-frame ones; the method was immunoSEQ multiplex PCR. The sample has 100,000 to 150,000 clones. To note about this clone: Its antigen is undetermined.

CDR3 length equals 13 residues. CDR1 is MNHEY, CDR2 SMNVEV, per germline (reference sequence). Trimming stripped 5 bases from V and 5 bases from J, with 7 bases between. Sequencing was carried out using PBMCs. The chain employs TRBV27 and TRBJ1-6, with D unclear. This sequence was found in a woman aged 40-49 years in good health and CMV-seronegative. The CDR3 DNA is TGTGCCAGCAGTCGGGTTAATAATTCACCCCTCCACTTT. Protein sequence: CASSRVNNSPLHF.